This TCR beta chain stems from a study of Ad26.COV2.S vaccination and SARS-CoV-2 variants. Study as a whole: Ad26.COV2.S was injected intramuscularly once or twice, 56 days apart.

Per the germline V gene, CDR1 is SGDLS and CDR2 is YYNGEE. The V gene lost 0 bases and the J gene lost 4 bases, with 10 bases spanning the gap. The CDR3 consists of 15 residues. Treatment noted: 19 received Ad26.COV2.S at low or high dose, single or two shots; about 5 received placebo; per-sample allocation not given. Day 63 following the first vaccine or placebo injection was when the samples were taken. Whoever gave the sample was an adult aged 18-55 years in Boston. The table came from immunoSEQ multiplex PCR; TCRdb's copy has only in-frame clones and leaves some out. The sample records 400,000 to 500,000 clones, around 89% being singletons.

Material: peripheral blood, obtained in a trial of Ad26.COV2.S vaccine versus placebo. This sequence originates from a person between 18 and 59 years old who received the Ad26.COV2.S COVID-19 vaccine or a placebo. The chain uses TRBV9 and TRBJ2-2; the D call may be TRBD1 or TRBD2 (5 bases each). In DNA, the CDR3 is TGTGCCAGCAGCGTAGTCTCGGGGACCACCGGGGAGCTGTTTTTT. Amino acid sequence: CASSVVSGTTGELFF.